This T cell receptor beta chain came from a study of cytomegalovirus exposure and HLA in healthy donors. Concerning this clone: What it binds is not known.

The study's findings and limits: Reported results showed that the classifier diagnosed cytomegalovirus status with high specificity and sensitivity.

V shed 5 bases and J shed 5 bases, with 12 bases lying between them. Germline assignment: CDR1 MNHNY and CDR2 SVGAGI (reference sequence). The CDR3 has 14 residues. The PCR employed 60 Vbeta primers together with 13 Jbeta primers. Clones were sequenced by immunoSEQ multiplex PCR, and TCRdb holds only the in-frame ones, with some missing. The table records over 150,000 clones, around four fifths of them present only once. The rearrangement uses TRBV6-6 and TRBJ1-4; perhaps TRBD1 as D (5 bases). The sequenced material came from PBMCs. This clonotype was sampled from a woman aged 18 to 35 in good health and CMV-seronegative. This CDR3 reads CASSPNRQNEKLFF. CDR3 sequence (DNA): TGTGCCAGCAGTCCAAACCGACAGAATGAAAAACTGTTTTTT.